The T cell receptor beta chain described here comes from a study of blood T cell repertoires in COVID-19. Clones were sequenced by immunoSEQ multiplex PCR, and TCRdb holds only the in-frame ones, with some missing. The table has 100,000 to 150,000 clones, around 89% seen once. The table lists this clone with a few counts. Germline CDR1 SGDLS, CDR2 YYNGEE. CDR3 length equals 17 residues. The ends were cut back, 1 base at V and 1 base at J, with 14 bases in the middle. This TCR was recovered from a man aged 45 to 65 with active or convalescent COVID-19. The chain recombines TRBV9 with TRBJ2-2; no reliable D call. Sequencing was performed on peripheral blood. CDR3 sequence reads: CASSVKRTTGNTGELFF. The CDR3, as DNA: TGTGCCAGCAGCGTAAAGCGTACGACGGGGAACACCGGGGAGCTGTTTTTT.